This T cell receptor (beta chain) was recovered during a study of regulatory T cells in long-lasting Graves disease. Time point meaning: newly diagnosed GD, antithyroid drugs for less than 3 months. Making the TCR library involved RNA that had been extracted from PBMCs. Findings and caveats of the study: Whereas new patients shared 966 public clonotypes, persistent patients shared more, at under 3,500.

Library construction for TCR beta used iRepertoire HTBI primers and Arm-PCR of CDR3 regions. TCRdb called the multiplex PCR reads again in MiXCR, with one record for every CDR3 protein. The sample has 500,000 to 700,000 distinct CDR3 sequences; 15% to 20% are singletons. As regards this clonotype: Its antigen is undetermined.

These data also formed part of another study, on T cells in Graves' hyperthyroidism and ophthalmopathy. That publication notes: Ophthalmopathy was identified by the model a median around 6.9 months ahead of onset.

This material consisted of peripheral blood mononuclear cells (PBMCs), taken at new diagnosis, from a patient treated with antithyroid drugs. The receptor was derived from a woman in her twenties or thirties with Graves disease.

Here the CDR3 reads CASSKGTGTDYGYTF. CDR3 DNA sequence: TGTGCCAGCAGCAAGGGGACAGGCACCGACTATGGCTACACCTTC. The rearrangement uses TRBV11-2 and TRBJ1-2, with TRBD1 identical over 8 bases. Germline values: CDR1 SGHAT, CDR2 FQNNGV. The CDR3 has 15 residues. The V and J ends lost 5 bases and 3 bases, in that order; junction bases with no gene match: 8.